This note documents a single TCR beta chain sequence. Antigen specificity is unknown. This sample was taken from a study of shared clonotypes between healthy human individuals. Whole-study findings and limits: Clonotypes which were not shared had lower generation probabilities than clonotypes that all four donors shared.

Each subset's genomic DNA was split evenly across several immunoSEQ plates. Libraries were prepared by immunoSEQ multiplex PCR; TCRdb keeps only in-frame clonotypes and omits some of them. This table holds approximately 620,000 clones, more than 95% found once. V lost 3 bases, J lost 2 bases, and 5 bases stayed unmatched. Germline CDR1 is SGHRS and CDR2 is YFSETQ. The CDR3 covers 15 residues. Into CD45RA+ naive and CD45RA-negative memory subsets, the CD4+ cells were split. Sequencing was performed on naive CD4+ T cells sorted from blood. Regarding subset: CD45RA+ positively selected. The chain combines TRBV5-1 with TRBJ2-3, with TRBD1 matching over 8 bases. The TCR was taken from a woman in her 30s in good health. DNA for the CDR3: TGCGCCAGCAGCTGGGGGACAGGAAACACAGATACGCAGTATTTT. Protein: CASSWGTGNTDTQYF.